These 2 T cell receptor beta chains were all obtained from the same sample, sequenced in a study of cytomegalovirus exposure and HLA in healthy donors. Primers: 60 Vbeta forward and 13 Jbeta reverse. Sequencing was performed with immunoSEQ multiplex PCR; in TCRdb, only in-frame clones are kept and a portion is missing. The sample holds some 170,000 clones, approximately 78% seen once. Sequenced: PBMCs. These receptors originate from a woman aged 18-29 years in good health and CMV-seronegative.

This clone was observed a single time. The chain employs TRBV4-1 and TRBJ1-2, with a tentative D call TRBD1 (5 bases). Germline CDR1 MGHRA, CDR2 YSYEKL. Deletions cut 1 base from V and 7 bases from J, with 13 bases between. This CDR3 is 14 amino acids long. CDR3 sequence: CASSQVLGRSGYTF. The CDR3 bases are TGCGCCAGCAGCCAAGTGCTGGGGCGAAGTGGCTACACCTTC.

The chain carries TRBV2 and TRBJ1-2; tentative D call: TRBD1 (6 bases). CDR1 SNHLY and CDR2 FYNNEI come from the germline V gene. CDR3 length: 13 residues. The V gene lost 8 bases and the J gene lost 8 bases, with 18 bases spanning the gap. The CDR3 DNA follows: TGTGCCAGCGTTTCGGGCAGGGGAGAAGGCTACACCTTC. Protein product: CASVSGRGEGYTF.